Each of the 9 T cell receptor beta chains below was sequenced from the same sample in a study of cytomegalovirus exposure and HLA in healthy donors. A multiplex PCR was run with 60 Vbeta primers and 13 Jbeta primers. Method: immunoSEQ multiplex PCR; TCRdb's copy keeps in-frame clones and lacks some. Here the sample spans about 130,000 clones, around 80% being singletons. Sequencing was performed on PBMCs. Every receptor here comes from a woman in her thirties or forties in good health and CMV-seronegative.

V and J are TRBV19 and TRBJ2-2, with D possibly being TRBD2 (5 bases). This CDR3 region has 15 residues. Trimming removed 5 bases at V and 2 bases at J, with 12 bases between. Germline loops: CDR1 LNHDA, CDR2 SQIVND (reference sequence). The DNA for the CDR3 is TGTGCCAGTAGTGAGGCCGGGATTAACACCGGGGAGCTGTTTTTT. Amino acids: CASSEAGINTGELFF.

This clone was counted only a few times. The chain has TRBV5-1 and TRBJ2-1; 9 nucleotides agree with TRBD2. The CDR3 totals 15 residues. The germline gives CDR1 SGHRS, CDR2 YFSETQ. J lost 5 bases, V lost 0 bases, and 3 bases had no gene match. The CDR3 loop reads CASSLGAGGHNEQFF. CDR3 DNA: TGCGCCAGCAGCTTGGGTGCGGGGGGGCACAATGAGCAGTTCTTC.

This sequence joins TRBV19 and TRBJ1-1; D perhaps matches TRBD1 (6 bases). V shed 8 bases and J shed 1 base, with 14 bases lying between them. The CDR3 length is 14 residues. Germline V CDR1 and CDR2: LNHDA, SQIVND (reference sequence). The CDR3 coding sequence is TGTGCCAGTGACCCCGGGACACAGAACACTGAAGCTTTCTTT. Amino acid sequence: CASDPGTQNTEAFF. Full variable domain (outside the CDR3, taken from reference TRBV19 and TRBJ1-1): DGGITQSPKYLFRKEGQNVTLSCEQNLNHDAMYWYRQDPGQGLRLIYYSQIVNDFQKGDIAEGYSVSREKKESFPLTVTSAQKNPTAFYLCASDPGTQNTEAFFGQGTRLTVV.

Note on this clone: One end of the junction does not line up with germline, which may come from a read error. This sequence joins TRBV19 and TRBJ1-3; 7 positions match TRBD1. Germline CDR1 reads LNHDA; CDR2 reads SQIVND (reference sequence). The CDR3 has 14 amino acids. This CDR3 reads CANSTTGSGNTIYF. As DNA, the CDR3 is TGTGCCAATAGTACGACAGGGTCTGGAAACACCATATATTTT.

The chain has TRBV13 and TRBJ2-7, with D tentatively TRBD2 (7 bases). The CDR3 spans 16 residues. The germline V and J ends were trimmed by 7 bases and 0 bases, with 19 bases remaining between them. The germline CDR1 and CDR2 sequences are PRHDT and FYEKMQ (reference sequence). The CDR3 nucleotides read TGTGCCAGCACTCTCAAGGGGGGGCCGAGCTCCTACGAGCAGTACTTC. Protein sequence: CASTLKGGPSSYEQYF.

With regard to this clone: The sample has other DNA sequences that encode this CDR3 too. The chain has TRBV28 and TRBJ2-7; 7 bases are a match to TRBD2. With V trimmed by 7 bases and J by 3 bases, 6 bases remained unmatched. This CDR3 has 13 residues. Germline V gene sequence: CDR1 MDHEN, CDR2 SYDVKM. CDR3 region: CASTRGVGYEQYF. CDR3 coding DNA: TGTGCCAGCACTCGGGGGGTAGGCTACGAGCAGTACTTC.

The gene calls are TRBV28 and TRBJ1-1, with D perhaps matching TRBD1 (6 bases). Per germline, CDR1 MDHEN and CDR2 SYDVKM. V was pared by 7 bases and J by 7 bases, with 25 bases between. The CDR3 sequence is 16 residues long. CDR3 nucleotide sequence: TGTGCCAGCACCTCATCTGGGGGGGGGCATGTGGATGAAGCTTTCTTT. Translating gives CASTSSGGGHVDEAFF.

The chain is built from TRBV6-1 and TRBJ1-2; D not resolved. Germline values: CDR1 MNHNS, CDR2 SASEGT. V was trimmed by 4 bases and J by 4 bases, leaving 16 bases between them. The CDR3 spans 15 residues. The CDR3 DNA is TGTGCCAGCAGTGTGTTACCCGGACTACTCTATGGCTACACCTTC. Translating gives CASSVLPGLLYGYTF.

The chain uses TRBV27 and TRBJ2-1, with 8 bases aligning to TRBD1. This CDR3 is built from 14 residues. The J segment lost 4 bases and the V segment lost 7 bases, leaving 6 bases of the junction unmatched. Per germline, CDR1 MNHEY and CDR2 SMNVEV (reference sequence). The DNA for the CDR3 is TGTGCCAGCACAATCAGGGGGCTGTACAATGAGCAGTTCTTC. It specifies CASTIRGLYNEQFF.